Here is one T cell receptor (beta chain) with its context. Its antigen is unknown. The CDR3 is 15 residues long. Trimming shortened V by 1 base and J by 0 bases, and 10 bases separated the two germline ends. Germline lookup yields CDR1 SGHVS and CDR2 FQNEAQ. These data are taken from a study of T cell responses to AZD1222 COVID-19 vaccine. Findings and caveats of the study: Only six AZD1222 recipients tested seropositive at baseline. Dominant at 160-218 and 743-854, vaccine-associated CD4 TCRs also spanned spike.

Repertoires were generated with immunoSEQ multiplex PCR, while TCRdb's copy carries only in-frame clones and drops some. The table shows more than 130,000 clones, with over 75% occurring only once. The receptor comes from an adult in good health. Material: peripheral blood, obtained on day 0 of AZD1222 vaccination. This sequence joins TRBV7-8 and TRBJ2-7; no firm D call. CDR3 residues: CASSLGGSSSYEQYF. The CDR3 coding sequence is TGTGCCAGCAGCTTAGGGGGATCGAGCTCCTACGAGCAGTACTTC.